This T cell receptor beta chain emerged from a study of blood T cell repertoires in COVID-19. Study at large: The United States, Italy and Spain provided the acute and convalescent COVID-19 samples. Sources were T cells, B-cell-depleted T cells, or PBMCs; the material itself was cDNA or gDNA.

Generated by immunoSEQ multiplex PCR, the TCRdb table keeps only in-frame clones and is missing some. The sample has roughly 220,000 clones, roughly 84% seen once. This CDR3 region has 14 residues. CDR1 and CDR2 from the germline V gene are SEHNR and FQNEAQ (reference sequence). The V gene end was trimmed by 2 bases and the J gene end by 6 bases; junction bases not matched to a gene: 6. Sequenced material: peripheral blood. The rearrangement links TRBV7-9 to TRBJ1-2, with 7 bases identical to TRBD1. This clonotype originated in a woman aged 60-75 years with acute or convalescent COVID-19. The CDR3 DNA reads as TGTGCCAGCAGCTTACCCATGACAGGGAATGGCTACACCTTC. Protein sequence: CASSLPMTGNGYTF.